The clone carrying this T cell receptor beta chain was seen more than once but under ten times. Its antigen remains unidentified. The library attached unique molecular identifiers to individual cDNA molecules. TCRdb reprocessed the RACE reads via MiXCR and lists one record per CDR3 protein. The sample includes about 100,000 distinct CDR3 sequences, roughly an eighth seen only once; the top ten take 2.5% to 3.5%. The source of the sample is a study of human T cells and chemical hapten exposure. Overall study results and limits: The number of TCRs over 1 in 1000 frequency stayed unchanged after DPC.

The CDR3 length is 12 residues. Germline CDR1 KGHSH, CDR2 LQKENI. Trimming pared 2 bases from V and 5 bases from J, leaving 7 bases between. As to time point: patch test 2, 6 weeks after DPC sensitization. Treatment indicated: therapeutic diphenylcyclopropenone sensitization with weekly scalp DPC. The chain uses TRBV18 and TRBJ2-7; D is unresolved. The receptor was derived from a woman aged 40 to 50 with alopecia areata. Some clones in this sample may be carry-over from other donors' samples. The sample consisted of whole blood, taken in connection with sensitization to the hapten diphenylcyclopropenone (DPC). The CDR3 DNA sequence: TGTGCCAGCTCACCAATAGGAGACGAGCAGTACTTC. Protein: CASSPIGDEQYF.